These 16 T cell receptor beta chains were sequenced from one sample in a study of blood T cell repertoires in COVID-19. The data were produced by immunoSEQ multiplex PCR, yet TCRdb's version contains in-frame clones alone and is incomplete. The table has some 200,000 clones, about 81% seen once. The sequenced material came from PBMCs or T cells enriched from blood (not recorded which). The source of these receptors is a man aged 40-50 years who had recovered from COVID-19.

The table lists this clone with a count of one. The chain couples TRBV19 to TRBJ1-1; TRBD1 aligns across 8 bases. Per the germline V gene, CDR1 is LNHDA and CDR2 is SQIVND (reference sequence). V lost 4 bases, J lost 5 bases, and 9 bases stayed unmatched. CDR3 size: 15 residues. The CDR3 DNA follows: TGTGCCAGTAGTAACCTTGGACAGGGAGGTACTGAAGCTTTCTTT. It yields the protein CASSNLGQGGTEAFF.

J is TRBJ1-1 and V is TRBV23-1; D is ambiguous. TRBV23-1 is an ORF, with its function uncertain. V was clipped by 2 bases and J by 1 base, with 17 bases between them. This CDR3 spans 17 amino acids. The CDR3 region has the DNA TGCGCCAGCAGTCAAATATGTAGCCCCCTTGAGAACACTGAAGCTTTCTTT. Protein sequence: CASSQICSPLENTEAFF.

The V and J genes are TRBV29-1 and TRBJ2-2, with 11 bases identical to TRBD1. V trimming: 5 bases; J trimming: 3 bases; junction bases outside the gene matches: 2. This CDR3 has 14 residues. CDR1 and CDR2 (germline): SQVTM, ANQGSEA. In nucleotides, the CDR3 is TGCAGCGTTTGGACAGGGGGCTACACCGGGGAGCTGTTTTTT. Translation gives CSVWTGGYTGELFF.

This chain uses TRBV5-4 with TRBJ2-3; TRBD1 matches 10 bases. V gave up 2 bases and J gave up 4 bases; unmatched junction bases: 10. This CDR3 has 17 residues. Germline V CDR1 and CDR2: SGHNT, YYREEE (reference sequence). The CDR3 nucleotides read TGTGCCAGCAGCTTTCCAAGACAGGGGGCTGGGGCAGATACGCAGTATTTT. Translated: CASSFPRQGAGADTQYF.

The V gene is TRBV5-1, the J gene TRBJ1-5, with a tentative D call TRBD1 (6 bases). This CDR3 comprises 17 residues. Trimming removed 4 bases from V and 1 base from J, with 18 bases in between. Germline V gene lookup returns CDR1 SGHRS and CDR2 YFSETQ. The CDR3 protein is CASSLLPTGASNQPQHF. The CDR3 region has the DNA TGCGCCAGCAGCCTTCTTCCGACAGGCGCAAGCAATCAGCCCCAGCATTTT. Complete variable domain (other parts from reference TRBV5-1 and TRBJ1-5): KAGVTQTPRYLIKTRGQQVTLSCSPISGHRSVSWYQQTPGQGLQFLFEYFSETQRNKGNFPGRFSGRQFSNSRSEMNVSTLELGDSALYLCASSLLPTGASNQPQHFGDGTRLSIL.

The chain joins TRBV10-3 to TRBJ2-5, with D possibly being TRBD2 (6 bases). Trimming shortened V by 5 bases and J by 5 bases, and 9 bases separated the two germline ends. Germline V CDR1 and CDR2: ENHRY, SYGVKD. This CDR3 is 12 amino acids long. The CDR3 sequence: CAISPGRETQYF. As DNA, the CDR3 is TGTGCCATCAGTCCAGGGAGGGAGACCCAGTACTTC.

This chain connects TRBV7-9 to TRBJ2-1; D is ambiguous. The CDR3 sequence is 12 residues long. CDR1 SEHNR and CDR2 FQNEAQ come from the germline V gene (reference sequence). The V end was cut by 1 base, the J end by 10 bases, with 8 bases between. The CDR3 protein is CASSLVPAEQFF. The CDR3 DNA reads TGTGCCAGCAGCTTAGTTCCAGCGGAGCAGTTCTTC.

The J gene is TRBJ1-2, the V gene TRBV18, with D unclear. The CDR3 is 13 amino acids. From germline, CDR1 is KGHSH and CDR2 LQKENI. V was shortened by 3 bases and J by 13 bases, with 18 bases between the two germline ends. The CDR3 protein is CASSPNSDLVGTF. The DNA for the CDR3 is TGTGCCAGCTCACCCAATAGCGACTTGGTCGGCACCTTC.

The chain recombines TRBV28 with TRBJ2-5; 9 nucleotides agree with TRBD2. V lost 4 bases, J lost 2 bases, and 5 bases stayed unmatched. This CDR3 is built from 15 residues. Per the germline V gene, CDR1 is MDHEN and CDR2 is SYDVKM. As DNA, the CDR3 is TGTGCCAGCAGTTCGGGGCGGGGGGGACAAGAGACCCAGTACTTC. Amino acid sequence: CASSSGRGGQETQYF.

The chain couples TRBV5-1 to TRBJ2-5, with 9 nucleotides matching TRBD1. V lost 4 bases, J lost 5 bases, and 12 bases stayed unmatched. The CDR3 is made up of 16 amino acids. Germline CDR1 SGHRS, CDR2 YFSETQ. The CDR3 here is CASSVGNTGGGETQYF. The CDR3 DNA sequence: TGCGCCAGCAGCGTGGGGAACACAGGGGGCGGTGAGACCCAGTACTTC.

The CDR3 nucleotides read TGTGCCACCAGCAGTGCGAGACAGGGGAACTGGGTGGAAGGTGGCTACACCTTC. This encodes CATSSARQGNWVEGGYTF. The chain carries TRBV15 and TRBJ1-2; 8 nucleotides line up with TRBD1. The germline gives CDR1 LNHNV, CDR2 YYDKDF (reference sequence). The CDR3 length is 18 residues. V was clipped by 3 bases and J by 7 bases; unmatched bases: 19.

This CDR3 reads CASSQEAAGKSYGYTF. In DNA form, the CDR3 reads TGTGCCAGCAGCCAAGAGGCGGCAGGGAAAAGCTATGGCTACACCTTC. The J gene is TRBJ1-2, the V gene TRBV14; D perhaps matches TRBD1 (5 bases). Per the germline V gene, CDR1 is SGHDN and CDR2 is FVKESK. The V end was cut by 0 bases, the J end by 4 bases, with 15 bases between. The CDR3 is 16 residues long.

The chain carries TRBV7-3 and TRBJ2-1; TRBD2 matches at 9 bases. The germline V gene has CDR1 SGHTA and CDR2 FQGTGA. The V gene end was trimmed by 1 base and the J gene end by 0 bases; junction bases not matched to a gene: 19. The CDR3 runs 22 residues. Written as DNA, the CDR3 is TGTGCCAGCAGCTTAAATCCCGGGGGGAGCGGGAGGCCCCGGCCCTCCTACAATGAGCAGTTCTTC. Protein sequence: CASSLNPGGSGRPRPSYNEQFF.

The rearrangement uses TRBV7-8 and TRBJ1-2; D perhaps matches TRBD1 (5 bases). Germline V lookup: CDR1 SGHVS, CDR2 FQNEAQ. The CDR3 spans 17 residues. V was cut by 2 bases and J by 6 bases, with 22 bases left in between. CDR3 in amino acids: CASSLRLRGEKLDGYTF. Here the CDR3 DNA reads TGTGCCAGCAGCTTAAGGTTGCGGGGGGAGAAGTTGGATGGCTACACCTTC.

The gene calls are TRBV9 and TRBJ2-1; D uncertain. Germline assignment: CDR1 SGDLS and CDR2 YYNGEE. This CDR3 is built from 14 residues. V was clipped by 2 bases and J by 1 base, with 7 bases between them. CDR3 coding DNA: TGTGCCAGCAGCGTTCTGCTATCCTACAATGAGCAGTTCTTC. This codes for CASSVLLSYNEQFF.

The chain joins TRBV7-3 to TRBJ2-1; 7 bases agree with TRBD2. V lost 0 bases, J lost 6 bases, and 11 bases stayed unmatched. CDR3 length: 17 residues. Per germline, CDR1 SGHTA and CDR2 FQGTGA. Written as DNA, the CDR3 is TGTGCCAGCAGCTTAACCCCCGTTGGCGGGAGTATCAATGAGCAGTTCTTC. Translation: CASSLTPVGGSINEQFF.